Listed here are 21 T cell receptor beta chains from one sample, sequenced in a study of T cell responses to AZD1222 COVID-19 vaccine. Repertoires were generated with immunoSEQ multiplex PCR, while TCRdb's copy carries only in-frame clones and drops some. The sample lists roughly 55,000 clones, approximately 90% occurring once. This specimen consisted of peripheral blood, obtained on day 0 of AZD1222 vaccination. The receptor source for this set is an adult in good health.

The chain recombines TRBV9 with TRBJ2-7, with TRBD1 matching 8 bases. V shed 3 bases and J 3 bases; nucleotides not matched to a gene: 11. The CDR3 runs to 16 residues. Germline-derived CDR1 and CDR2 are SGDLS and YYNGEE. For the CDR3, the DNA is TGTGCCAGCAGCGAGCAACCAGGGGGCTCCTACTACGAGCAGTACTTC. Translated, it gives CASSEQPGGSYYEQYF.

This clone was counted a few times. The genes are TRBV19 and TRBJ1-5, with D possibly being TRBD1 (5 bases). The V end was cut by 2 bases, the J end by 7 bases, with 15 bases between. Germline CDR1 and CDR2: LNHDA and SQIVND (reference sequence). The CDR3 is made up of 15 amino acids. The DNA of the CDR3 is TGTGCCAGTAGTATACGGCAGGGCACGGGCCAGCCCCAGCATTTT. Translating it yields CASSIRQGTGQPQHF.

The rearrangement links TRBV29-1 to TRBJ2-7; D tentatively reads TRBD1 or TRBD2 (5 bases each). Germline V gene lookup returns CDR1 SQVTM and CDR2 ANQGSEA. The CDR3 spans 13 residues. V lost 4 bases and J lost 0, with 10 bases in between. The CDR3 here is CSVGAGASYEQYF. Here the CDR3 DNA reads TGCAGCGTTGGGGCCGGGGCCTCCTACGAGCAGTACTTC.

The chain recombines TRBV15 with TRBJ2-1, with a tentative D call TRBD2 (5 bases). Trimming removed 0 bases at V and 9 bases at J, with 24 bases between. Germline V gives CDR1 LNHNV, CDR2 YYDKDF (reference sequence). This CDR3 region has 18 residues. CDR3 sequence reads: CATSREKPEGRFYTEQFF. In nucleotides, the CDR3 is TGTGCCACCAGCAGAGAAAAACCCGAGGGCCGGTTTTATACTGAGCAGTTCTTC.

The chain is built from TRBV15 and TRBJ1-1, with 11 bases identical to TRBD1. After removal of 3 bases from V and 6 bases from J, the junction contained 6 bases not matched to a gene. CDR3 length: 15 residues. Germline V gene sequence: CDR1 LNHNV, CDR2 YYDKDF (reference sequence). CDR3 sequence (DNA): TGTGCCACCAGCAGTGCCCAGGACAGGGGGCCTGAAGCTTTCTTT. This sequence encodes CATSSAQDRGPEAFF.

This sequence joins TRBV12-3 or TRBV12-4 and TRBJ1-1, with D possibly matching TRBD1 (5 bases). The CDR3 loop spans 13 amino acids. Trimming left V 6 bases short and J 5 bases short, with 13 bases between. The CDR3 loop reads CASSRQRGTEAFF. CDR3 DNA: TGTGCCAGCAGCCGCCAAAGGGGAACTGAAGCTTTCTTT.

V is TRBV12-3 or TRBV12-4 and J is TRBJ1-2, with D perhaps matching TRBD1 (6 bases). The germline V and J ends were trimmed by 1 base and 7 bases, with 7 bases remaining between them. CDR3 length: 12 residues. This CDR3 is CASSLDRVGYTF. The DNA for the CDR3 is TGTGCCAGCAGTTTAGACAGGGTTGGCTACACCTTC.

The chain uses TRBV4-3 and TRBJ1-2; D is uncertain. This CDR3 region has 15 residues. The germline V and J ends were trimmed by 0 bases and 0 bases, with 8 bases remaining between them. CDR1 and CDR2 from the germline V gene are LGHNA and YSLEER. The chain's CDR3 is CASSQETEANYGYTF. The DNA of the CDR3 is TGCGCCAGCAGCCAAGAAACAGAAGCTAACTATGGCTACACCTTC.

The chain uses TRBV7-2 and TRBJ1-2; D is possibly TRBD1 (5 bases). Looked up from germline, CDR1 is SGHTA and CDR2 is FQGNSA. Trimming removed 1 base at V and 2 bases at J, with 8 bases between. The CDR3 runs to 14 residues. The DNA of the CDR3 is TGTGCCAGCAGCTTAGTTCGGGGGAACTATGGCTACACCTTC. It is translated as CASSLVRGNYGYTF.

The chain uses TRBV27 and TRBJ2-2, with 9 bases identical to TRBD2. CDR3 length: 18 residues. Germline trimming cut 5 bases from V and 0 bases from J; bases unmatched to any gene: 10. Germline lookup yields CDR1 MNHEY and CDR2 SMNVEV (reference sequence). CDR3 DNA sequence: TGTGCCAGCAGTGAGGGACTAGCCAAGTTCGCGAACACCGGGGAGCTGTTTTTT. This gives the protein CASSEGLAKFANTGELFF.

The chain carries TRBV5-1 and TRBJ2-3; TRBD1 is a possible D gene (5 bases). The ends were cut back, 4 bases at V and 0 bases at J, with 12 bases in the middle. The CDR3 is made up of 15 amino acids. Per the germline V gene, CDR1 is SGHRS and CDR2 is YFSETQ. For the CDR3, the DNA is TGCGCCAGCAGCCCGGGCAGGGTGAGCACAGATACGCAGTATTTT. This codes for CASSPGRVSTDTQYF.

CDR3 nucleotide sequence: TGTGCCAGCAGCCAATCAGCGGGGGAAGGAGGCAGCGGTACGCAGTATTTT. Protein sequence: CASSQSAGEGGSGTQYF. The rearrangement uses TRBV4-2 and TRBJ2-3, with 8 bases lining up with TRBD2. Looked up from germline, CDR1 is LGHNA and CDR2 is YNFKEQ. The V segment lost 2 bases and the J segment 8 bases; nucleotides outside the gene matches: 15. This CDR3 has 17 amino acids.

The chain links TRBV10-3 to TRBJ2-7; TRBD1 aligns across 10 bases. CDR3 size: 14 residues. Germline trimming cut 10 bases from V and 5 bases from J; bases unmatched to any gene: 11. Germline CDR1 reads ENHRY; CDR2 reads SYGVKD. Here the CDR3 DNA reads TGTGCCAGTCGGAGGGACAGGGGTTCCGACGAGCAGTACTTC. It encodes CASRRDRGSDEQYF.

The chain recombines TRBV6-5 with TRBJ2-7; TRBD1 aligns across 9 bases. The CDR3 has 14 amino acids. The ends lost 10 bases at V and 1 base at J; junction bases unmatched: 8. Looked up from germline, CDR1 is MNHEY and CDR2 is SVGAGI. CDR3 sequence reads: CAITPGQGSYEQYF. The CDR3 bases are TGTGCCATCACCCCGGGACAGGGTTCCTACGAGCAGTACTTC.

The V call is TRBV5-5, the J call TRBJ1-1, with D unresolved. The CDR3 extends over 11 amino acids. V was trimmed by 4 bases and J by 2 bases, leaving 3 bases between them. CDR1 is SGHKS and CDR2 is YYEKEE in the germline V gene (reference sequence). CDR3 DNA: TGTGCCAGCAGCCTTAACACTGAAGCTTTCTTT. It yields the protein CASSLNTEAFF.

The V and J genes are TRBV5-4 and TRBJ2-2; a weak D match, TRBD2 (7 bases). CDR1 is SGHNT and CDR2 is YYREEE in the germline V gene (reference sequence). Trimming took off 4 bases at V and 5 bases at J, with 15 bases between the two ends. This CDR3 comprises 15 residues. The CDR3 DNA is TGTGCCAGCAGCGGCCTCGGGGGGCGGACCGGGGAGCTGTTTTTT. Translated, it gives CASSGLGGRTGELFF.

V usage is TRBV29-1 and J usage is TRBJ2-3, with TRBD1 identical over 12 bases. The V segment lost 6 bases and the J segment 6 bases; nucleotides outside the gene matches: 4. This CDR3 is built from 13 residues. Germline CDR1 is SQVTM and CDR2 is ANQGSEA. The CDR3 coding sequence is TGCAGCGTGAAGGGACAGGGGGCTGATACGCAGTATTTT. Protein sequence: CSVKGQGADTQYF.

This chain joins TRBV6-2 or TRBV6-3 and TRBJ1-2, with a tentative D call TRBD1 (5 bases). This CDR3 has 12 amino acids. CDR1 is MNHEY and CDR2 is SVGEGT in the germline V gene. V was trimmed by 6 bases and J by 4 bases, leaving 9 bases between them. For the CDR3, the DNA is TGTGCCAGCAGCGTTGACAGCTATGGCTACACCTTC. Translated: CASSVDSYGYTF.

The sample holds one count of this clone. The gene calls are TRBV5-1 and TRBJ2-2; D tentatively fits TRBD1 or TRBD2 (5 bases each). The CDR3 is 16 residues long. Germline CDR1 and CDR2: SGHRS and YFSETQ. Trimming left V 6 bases short and J 7 bases short, with 22 bases between. CDR3 sequence: CASTSPGLEGSGELFF. CDR3 sequence (DNA): TGCGCCAGCACCTCCCCCGGACTTGAGGGGAGCGGGGAGCTGTTTTTT.

The chain has TRBV7-9 and TRBJ2-2; D might be TRBD2 (7 bases). Between the trimmed V and J ends, which lost 3 bases and 4 bases, there was a span of 21 bases. This CDR3 spans 18 amino acids. Germline values: CDR1 SEHNR, CDR2 FQNEAQ (reference sequence). The CDR3 DNA sequence: TGTGCCAGCAGCTTTCGGGGGGCGATCGCTTCGGGCACCGGGGAGCTGTTTTTT. Protein: CASSFRGAIASGTGELFF.

The V gene is TRBV7-2, the J gene TRBJ1-5; perhaps TRBD1 as D (6 bases). CDR1 is SGHTA and CDR2 is FQGNSA in the germline V gene. The CDR3 loop spans 17 amino acids. The V end lost 0 bases, the J end lost 8 bases, and 20 bases lay between the germline ends. In DNA, the CDR3 is TGTGCCAGCAGCTTAGCGGGAGACAGGACGTATCTTGAGCCCCAGCATTTT. Translated: CASSLAGDRTYLEPQHF.